These T cell receptor beta chains were read from a single sample in a study of blood T cell repertoires in COVID-19. Libraries were prepared by immunoSEQ multiplex PCR; TCRdb keeps only in-frame clonotypes and omits some of them. The repertoire has 150,000 to 250,000 clones, more than 65% of them found once; the top ten carry around 7%. Sequencing used PBMCs or T cells enriched from blood (not recorded which). These receptors originate from a man aged 35-49 years who had recovered from COVID-19. The CDR3 runs from the conserved cysteine through the conserved F or W. Fields, in order: V gene, J gene, clone size, D gene, CDR3 DNA, CDR3 protein. D genes are given only for firm matches. Where a row states a size, it is once, few, many or the class of an expanded clone; other rows omit it.

TRBV28	TRBJ2-1	-	TRBD1	TGTGCCAGCAGCCTGGACAGGGTGGCCTACAATGAGCAGTTCTTC	CASSLDRVAYNEQFF
TRBV5-4	TRBJ1-2	-	-	TGTGCCAGCAGGTCGGACGGACTAGCCTATGGCTACACCTTC	CASRSDGLAYGYTF
TRBV12-3/TRBV12-4	TRBJ1-6	-	-	TGTGCCAGCAGTTTTCCCTTCGGGCCCCTCCACTTT	CASSFPFGPLHF
TRBV28	TRBJ1-6	-	-	TGTGCCAGCAGGCAGGGCCTTTGGACGTCACCCCTCCACTTT	CASRQGLWTSPLHF
TRBV7-8	TRBJ1-3	-	-	TGTGCCAGCAGCTTAGTAGGAAGCGACAGGACGTTTATCTCTGGAAACACCATATATTTT	CASSLVGSDRTFISGNTIYF
TRBV5-1	TRBJ2-7	once	-	TGCGCCAGCAGCGCACAGGGCTGGGGACCTGGCGAGCAGTACTTC	CASSAQGWGPGEQYF
TRBV27	TRBJ1-2	-	TRBD1	TGTGCCAGCAGCCTCGGACAGGGGTATGGCTACACCTTC	CASSLGQGYGYTF
TRBV11-2	TRBJ1-2	-	TRBD1	TGTGCCAGCAGCAGAGAGGGGACAGGGTGGATCTATGGCTACACCTTC	CASSREGTGWIYGYTF
TRBV6-5	TRBJ1-3	-	-	TGTGCCAGCAGTTTTCTCCCCTCTGGAAACACCATATATTTT	CASSFLPSGNTIYF
TRBV19	TRBJ1-1	few	TRBD1	TGTGCCAGTAGTACCGGGACAGGGGGGCTAGGAACTGAAGCTTTCTTT	CASSTGTGGLGTEAFF
TRBV5-1	TRBJ2-5	-	-	TGCGCCAGCAGCGAGACAGGAGAGACCCAGTACTTC	CASSETGETQYF
TRBV3-1/TRBV3-2	TRBJ2-7	-	TRBD2	TGTGCCAGCAGCCAAGTGAGCGGGGGACTGTCCTACGAGCAGTACTTC	CASSQVSGGLSYEQYF
TRBV9	TRBJ2-5	-	-	TGTGCCAGCAGTACCACCGGGACTCTTCAAGAGACCCAGTACTTC	CASSTTGTLQETQYF
TRBV7-2	TRBJ1-6	-	TRBD1	TGTGCCAGCAGCTTAGGCCCCGGCAGGGGGCAAAGGCGATCACCCCTCCACTTT	CASSLGPGRGQRRSPLHF
TRBV10-3	TRBJ2-7	-	TRBD1	TGTGCCATCCAGCTACAGGGGGACCACGAGCAGTACTTC	CAIQLQGDHEQYF
TRBV11-3	TRBJ2-1	-	-	TGTGCCAGCAGCTTAGTTGGGACACCTTACAATGAGCAGTTCTTC	CASSLVGTPYNEQFF
TRBV5-1	TRBJ2-1	-	TRBD2	TGCGCCAGCAGCTTGGAGTTAGCGGGGGGCGTATACAATGAGCAGTTCTTC	CASSLELAGGVYNEQFF
TRBV2	TRBJ2-7	-	TRBD1	TGTGCCAGCATGGGACAGGGGGGTTCCTACGAGCAGTACTTC	CASMGQGGSYEQYF
TRBV12-5	TRBJ1-1	-	TRBD1	TGTGCTAGTGGTTTGGGACAGGGTAGCACTGAAGCTTTCTTT	CASGLGQGSTEAFF
TRBV20-1	TRBJ2-5	-	-	TGCAGTGCGAGCTTACAAGAGACCCAGTACTTC	CSASLQETQYF
TRBV10-3	TRBJ1-1	-	TRBD1	TGTGCCATCAGGGCTCTGACAGGGTTGGGTATGAACACTGAAGCTTTCTTT	CAIRALTGLGMNTEAFF
TRBV4-2	TRBJ2-5	-	TRBD2	TGTGCCAGCAGCCAAGGGCTAGCGGGGGCTTCCCAGTACTTC	CASSQGLAGASQYF
TRBV11-1	TRBJ1-6	-	-	TGTGCCAGCAACCTTCGGCAGGGTGGAAATTCACCCCTCCACTTT	CASNLRQGGNSPLHF
TRBV28	TRBJ1-5	-	-	TGTGCCAGCAGTTTCGGCGGACAGATCAATCAGCCCCAGCATTTT	CASSFGGQINQPQHF
TRBV7-6	TRBJ1-1	-	TRBD1	TGTGCCAGCAGTTGGGGACAGGGTATTGCGAACACTGAAGCTTTCTTT	CASSWGQGIANTEAFF
TRBV4-2	TRBJ1-2	-	-	TGTGCCAGCAGCCAGGAAAGGGGTCTTGGCTACACCTTC	CASSQERGLGYTF
TRBV19	TRBJ2-3	-	TRBD1	TGTGCCACCACTTATCGGGACAGGGGATCTGATACGCAGTATTTT	CATTYRDRGSDTQYF
TRBV5-1	TRBJ2-7	-	TRBD1	TGCGCCAGCAGCTCACGACAGGGGACCTACGAGCAGTACTTC	CASSSRQGTYEQYF
TRBV11-3	TRBJ1-1	-	-	TGTGCCAGCAGCTTGTCTGGGCGTGGGGAAGCTTTCTTT	CASSLSGRGEAFF
TRBV2	TRBJ1-2	-	TRBD1	TGTGCCAGCTCCACATCAGGGGGACGAAAAACCTATGGCTACACCTTC	CASSTSGGRKTYGYTF
TRBV13	TRBJ2-1	-	-	TGTGCCAGCAGCGTACCGACAGGCCAGGGTGCCTACAATGAGCAGTTCTTC	CASSVPTGQGAYNEQFF
TRBV6-1	TRBJ1-2	-	TRBD1	TGTGCCAGCAGTGAAGCGGGACAGGGGTTTTTCGGCTACACCTTC	CASSEAGQGFFGYTF
TRBV5-6	TRBJ1-2	-	TRBD1	TGTGCCAGCAGCTTGTTAGGGACAGACTATGGCTACACCTTC	CASSLLGTDYGYTF
TRBV24-1	TRBJ2-5	-	-	TGTGCCACCAGTGACCCCGCGGGAGAGACCCAGTACTTC	CATSDPAGETQYF
TRBV19	TRBJ1-4	-	TRBD1	TGTGCCAGTAGACCGGGACAGGGTACTGAAAAACTGTTTTTT	CASRPGQGTEKLFF
TRBV18	TRBJ1-6	many	TRBD1	TGTGCCAGCTCACGTATGGACAGGGATTCACCCCTCCACTTT	CASSRMDRDSPLHF
TRBV9	TRBJ1-2	-	-	TGTGCCAGCAGCGTTAAGTCCCCAGGAGGTGGCTACACCTTC	CASSVKSPGGGYTF
TRBV28	TRBJ2-5	-	-	TGTGCCAGCAGTCTATCTGGTAGCGCAGAGACCCAGTACTTC	CASSLSGSAETQYF
TRBV2	TRBJ2-7	-	-	TGTGCCAGCGGGGCAGACTACGAGCAGTACTTC	CASGADYEQYF
TRBV28	TRBJ1-2	-	-	TGTGCCAGCAGTTTAGGGCAGGCCCCGGCTGGCTACACCTTC	CASSLGQAPAGYTF
TRBV2	TRBJ1-1	-	-	TGTGCCAGCAGTCTGGACAGCATGAACACTGAAGCTTTCTTT	CASSLDSMNTEAFF
TRBV21-1	TRBJ1-2	-	-	TGTGCCAGCAGCAATCGACAGCCCCTATATGGCTACACCTTC	CASSNRQPLYGYTF
TRBV19	TRBJ1-5	-	TRBD1	TGTGCCAGTAGTCGACCAGGGGGCGCGGATCAGCCCCAGCATTTT	CASSRPGGADQPQHF
TRBV5-5	TRBJ1-4	-	TRBD1	TGTGCCAGCAGCTCGACTGTTGACAGGGGTGAAAAACTGTTTTTT	CASSSTVDRGEKLFF
TRBV5-1	TRBJ1-5	-	-	TGCGCCAGCAGCTTGGGAAGCGATCAGCCCCAGCATTTT	CASSLGSDQPQHF
TRBV6-5	TRBJ1-1	-	TRBD1	TGTGCCAGCCTCTCTGAGTCAGGGGGCCGAACTGAAGCTTTCTTT	CASLSESGGRTEAFF